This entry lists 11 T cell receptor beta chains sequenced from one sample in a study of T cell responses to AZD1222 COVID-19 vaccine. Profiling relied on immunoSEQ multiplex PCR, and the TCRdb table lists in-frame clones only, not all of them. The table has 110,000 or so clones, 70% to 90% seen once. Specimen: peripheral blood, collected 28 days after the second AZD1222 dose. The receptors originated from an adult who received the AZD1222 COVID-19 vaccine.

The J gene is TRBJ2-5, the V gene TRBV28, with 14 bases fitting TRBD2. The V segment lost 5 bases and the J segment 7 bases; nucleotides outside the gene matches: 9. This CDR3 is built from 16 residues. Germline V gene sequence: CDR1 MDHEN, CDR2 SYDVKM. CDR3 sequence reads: CASSPRLAGGSLTQYF. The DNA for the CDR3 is TGTGCCAGCAGTCCCCGACTAGCGGGGGGGTCTTTGACCCAGTACTTC.

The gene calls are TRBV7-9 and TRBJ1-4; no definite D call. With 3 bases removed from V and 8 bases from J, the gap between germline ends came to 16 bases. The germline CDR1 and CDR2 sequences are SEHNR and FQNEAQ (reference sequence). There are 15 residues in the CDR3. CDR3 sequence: CASSLTSPRAEKLFF. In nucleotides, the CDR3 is TGTGCCAGCAGCTTGACTAGTCCAAGAGCCGAAAAACTGTTTTTT.

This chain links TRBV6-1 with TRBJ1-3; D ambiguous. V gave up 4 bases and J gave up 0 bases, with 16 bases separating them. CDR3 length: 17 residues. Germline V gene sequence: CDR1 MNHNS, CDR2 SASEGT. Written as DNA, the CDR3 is TGTGCCAGCAGTGGGGGAGGAGGGCCCCTCTCTGGAAACACCATATATTTT. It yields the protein CASSGGGGPLSGNTIYF.

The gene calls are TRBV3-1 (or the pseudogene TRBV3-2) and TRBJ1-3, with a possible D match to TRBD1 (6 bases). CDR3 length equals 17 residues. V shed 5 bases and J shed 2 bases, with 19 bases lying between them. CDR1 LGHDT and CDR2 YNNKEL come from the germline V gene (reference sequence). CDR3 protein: CASSSSFPHRAGNTIYF. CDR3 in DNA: TGTGCCAGCAGCTCTTCTTTCCCCCACAGGGCTGGAAACACCATATATTTT.

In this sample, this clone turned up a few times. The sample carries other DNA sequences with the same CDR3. The CDR3 DNA is TGTGCCAGCAGCTTAGTAGCGGGGACCGGGGAGCTGTTTTTT. It encodes CASSLVAGTGELFF. V usage is TRBV7-2 and J usage is TRBJ2-2, with TRBD2 matching over 8 bases. V was pared by 1 base and J by 5 bases, with 0 bases of the junction left unmatched. This CDR3 contains 14 residues. Germline V gene data show CDR1 as SGHTA and CDR2 as FQGNSA. The entire variable domain, with the rest obtained from reference TRBV7-2 and TRBJ2-2, is as follows: GAGVSQSPSNKVTEKGKDVELRCDPISGHTALYWYRQSLGQGLEFLIYFQGNSAPDKSGLPSDRFSAERTGGSVSTLTIQRTQQEDSAVYLCASSLVAGTGELFFGEGSRLTVL.

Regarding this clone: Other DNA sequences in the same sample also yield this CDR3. CDR3: CASSERRVEKLFF. CDR3 nucleotides: TGTGCCAGCAGTGAGAGAAGGGTTGAAAAACTGTTTTTT. The gene calls are TRBV6-1 and TRBJ1-4; the D is unclear. There are 13 residues in the CDR3. The germline V gene has CDR1 MNHNS and CDR2 SASEGT. V gave up 3 bases and J gave up 7 bases, with 9 bases separating them.

As DNA, the CDR3 is TGTGCCAGCAGCTCTAGGACTAGCGGTGAGCAGTTCTTC. Protein: CASSSRTSGEQFF. V and J are TRBV7-3 and TRBJ2-1; 10 bases map to TRBD2. After removal of 4 bases from V and 9 bases from J, the junction contained 3 bases not matched to a gene. In germline, CDR1 is SGHTA, CDR2 FQGTGA. CDR3 length: 13 residues.

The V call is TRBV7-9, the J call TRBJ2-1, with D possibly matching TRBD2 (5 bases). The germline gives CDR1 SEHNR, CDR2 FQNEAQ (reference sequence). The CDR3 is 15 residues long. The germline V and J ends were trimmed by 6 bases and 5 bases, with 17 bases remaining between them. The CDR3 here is CASRATSGSHNEQFF. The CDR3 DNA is TGTGCCAGCAGGGCCACTTCGGGGTCCCACAATGAGCAGTTCTTC.

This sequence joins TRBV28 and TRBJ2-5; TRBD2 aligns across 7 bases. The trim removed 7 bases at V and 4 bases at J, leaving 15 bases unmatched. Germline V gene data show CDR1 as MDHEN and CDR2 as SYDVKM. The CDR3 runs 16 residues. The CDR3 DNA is TGTGCCAGCACGACTCGGACTAGAGCGATGCGAGAGACCCAGTACTTC. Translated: CASTTRTRAMRETQYF.

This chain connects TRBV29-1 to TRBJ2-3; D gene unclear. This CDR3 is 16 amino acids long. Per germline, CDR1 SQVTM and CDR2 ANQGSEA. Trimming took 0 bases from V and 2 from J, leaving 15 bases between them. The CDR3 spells CSVEDPADGHTDTQYF. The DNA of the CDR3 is TGCAGCGTTGAAGACCCCGCGGATGGGCACACAGATACGCAGTATTTT.

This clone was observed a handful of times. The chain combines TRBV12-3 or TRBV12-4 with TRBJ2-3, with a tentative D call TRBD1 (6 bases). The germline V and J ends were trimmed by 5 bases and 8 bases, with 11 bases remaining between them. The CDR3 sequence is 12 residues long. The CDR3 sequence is CASSPDRFTQYF. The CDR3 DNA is TGTGCCAGCAGTCCAGACAGGTTTACGCAGTATTTT.